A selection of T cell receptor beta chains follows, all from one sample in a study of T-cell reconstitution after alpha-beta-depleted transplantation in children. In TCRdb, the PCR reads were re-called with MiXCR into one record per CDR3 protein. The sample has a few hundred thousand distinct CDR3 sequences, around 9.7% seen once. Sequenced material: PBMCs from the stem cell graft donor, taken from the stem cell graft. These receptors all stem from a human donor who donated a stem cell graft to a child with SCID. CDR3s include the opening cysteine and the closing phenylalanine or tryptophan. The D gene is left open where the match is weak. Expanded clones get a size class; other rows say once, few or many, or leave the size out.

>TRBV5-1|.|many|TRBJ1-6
CASSLVQGPNSPLHF
TGCGCCAGCAGCTTGGTCCAGGGACCGAATTCACCCCTCCACTTT
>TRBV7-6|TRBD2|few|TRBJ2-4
CASSLRGGLAKNIQYF
TGTGCCAGCAGCCTGCGGGGGGGCTTAGCCAAAAACATTCAGTACTTC
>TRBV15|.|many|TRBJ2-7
CATSREIRGNYEQYF
TGTGCCACCAGCAGAGAGATAAGGGGGAACTACGAGCAGTACTTC
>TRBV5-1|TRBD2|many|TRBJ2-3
CASSLGRGGSTDTQYF
TGCGCCAGCAGCTTGGGGCGCGGGGGGAGCACAGATACGCAGTATTTT
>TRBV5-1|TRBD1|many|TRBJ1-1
CASTGTGAFSEAFF
TGCGCCAGCACCGGGACAGGGGCTTTCTCTGAAGCTTTCTTT
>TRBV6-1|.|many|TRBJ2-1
CASRFGGPNEQFF
TGTGCCAGCAGATTCGGTGGACCAAATGAGCAGTTCTTC
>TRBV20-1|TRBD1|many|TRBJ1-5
CSARSETGGGGGNQPQHF
TGCAGTGCTAGAAGCGAGACAGGGGGCGGGGGGGGCAATCAGCCCCAGCATTTT
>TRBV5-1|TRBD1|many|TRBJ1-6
CASSLLVGQSNSPLHF
TGCGCCAGCAGCTTACTGGTGGGACAGAGTAATTCACCCCTCCACTTT
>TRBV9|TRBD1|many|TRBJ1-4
CASSSSGGTNEKLFF
TGTGCCAGCAGCTCGTCAGGGGGGACTAATGAAAAACTGTTTTTT
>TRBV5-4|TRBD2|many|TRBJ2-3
CASSLGGAGGPRDTQYF
TGTGCCAGCAGCTTAGGGGGAGCGGGGGGGCCGAGAGATACGCAGTATTTT
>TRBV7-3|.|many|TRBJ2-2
CASSLQEDTRTGELFF
TGTGCCAGCAGCTTACAAGAAGACACCCGCACCGGGGAGCTGTTTTTT
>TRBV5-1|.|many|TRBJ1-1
CASSRPDGDLEAFF
TGCGCCAGCAGCCGACCGGATGGGGATCTGGAAGCTTTCTTT
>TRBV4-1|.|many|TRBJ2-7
CASSLIGGSISEQYF
TGCGCCAGCAGCCTAATCGGAGGGTCCATCTCCGAGCAGTACTTC
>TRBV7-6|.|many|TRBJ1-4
CASSLEPWSSPTNEKLFF
TGTGCCAGCAGCTTAGAACCGTGGTCTTCCCCAACTAATGAAAAACTGTTTTTT
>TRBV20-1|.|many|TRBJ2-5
CSARDRQETQYF
TGCAGTGCTAGAGACAGGCAAGAGACCCAGTACTTC
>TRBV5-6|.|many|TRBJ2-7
CASSWTQRRPYEQYF
TGTGCCAGCAGCTGGACACAAAGGCGTCCCTACGAGCAGTACTTC
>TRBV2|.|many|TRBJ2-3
CASTPLRSVGSDTQYF
TGTGCCAGCACCCCACTAAGGAGCGTTGGGTCTGATACGCAGTATTTT
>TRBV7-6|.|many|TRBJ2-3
CASSSRGHWGDTQYF
TGTGCCAGCAGCTCCCGGGGCCACTGGGGAGATACGCAGTATTTT
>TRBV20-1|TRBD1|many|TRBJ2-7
CSARETGNSYEQYF
TGCAGTGCTAGAGAGACAGGGAACTCCTACGAGCAGTACTTC
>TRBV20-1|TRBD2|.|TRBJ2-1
CSASSWASGNYNEQFF
TGCAGTGCTAGTTCCTGGGCTAGCGGCAACTACAATGAGCAGTTCTTC
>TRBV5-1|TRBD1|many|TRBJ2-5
CASSRGQGKETQYF
TGCGCCAGCAGCAGGGGACAGGGGAAGGAGACCCAGTACTTC
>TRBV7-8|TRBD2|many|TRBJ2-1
CASSKTSGIYNEQFF
TGTGCCAGCAGCAAGACTAGCGGAATATACAATGAGCAGTTCTTC
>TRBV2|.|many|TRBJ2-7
CASSGEGEQYF
TGTGCCAGCAGTGGAGAGGGGGAGCAGTACTTC
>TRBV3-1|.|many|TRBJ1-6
CASSQDRRGIGSPLHF
TGTGCCAGCAGCCAAGATCGTCGGGGGATCGGATCACCCCTCCACTTT
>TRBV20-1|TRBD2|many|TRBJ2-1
CSARGRGLATSGSYNEQFF
TGCAGTGCTAGGGGGAGGGGATTGGCAACTAGCGGGTCCTACAATGAGCAGTTCTTC
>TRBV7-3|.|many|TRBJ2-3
CASSLETWDTQYF
TGTGCCAGCAGCTTAGAGACCTGGGATACGCAGTATTTT
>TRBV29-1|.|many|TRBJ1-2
CSVVPRIGYGYTF
TGCAGCGTTGTACCCCGTATCGGCTATGGCTACACCTTC
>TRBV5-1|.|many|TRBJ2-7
CASSLLSTGASSYEQYF
TGCGCCAGCAGTTTATTGTCAACCGGTGCCAGCTCCTACGAGCAGTACTTC
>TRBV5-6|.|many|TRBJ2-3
CASSFYAYGGSDTQYF
TGTGCCAGCAGCTTCTATGCCTACGGGGGTTCAGATACGCAGTATTTT
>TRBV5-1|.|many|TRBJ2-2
CASSLQELGRGELFF
TGCGCCAGCAGCTTACAGGAGCTGGGGAGAGGGGAGCTGTTTTTT
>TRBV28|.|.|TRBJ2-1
CASTTGSSYNEQFF
TGTGCCAGCACCACAGGGAGCTCCTACAATGAGCAGTTCTTC
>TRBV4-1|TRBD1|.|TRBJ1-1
CASSQVYRGLNTEAFF
TGCGCCAGCAGCCAAGTCTACAGGGGATTGAACACTGAAGCTTTCTTT
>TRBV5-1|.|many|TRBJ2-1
CASSLVVGSRNEQFF
TGCGCCAGCAGCTTGGTGGTCGGTTCTCGCAATGAGCAGTTCTTC
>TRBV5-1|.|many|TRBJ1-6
CASSLGQPTHSPLHF
TGCGCCAGCAGCTTGGGACAGCCAACCCATTCACCCCTCCACTTT
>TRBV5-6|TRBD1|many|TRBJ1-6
CASSPGGTGSSSPLHF
TGTGCCAGCAGCCCTGGTGGGACAGGGTCTAGTTCACCCCTCCACTTT
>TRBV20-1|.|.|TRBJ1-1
CSAGRAGSPVPKAFF
TGCAGTGCTGGCCGGGCGGGCAGTCCAGTACCGAAAGCTTTCTTT
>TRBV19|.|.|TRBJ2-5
CASSRTETQYF
TGTGCCAGTAGTAGAACGGAGACCCAGTACTTC
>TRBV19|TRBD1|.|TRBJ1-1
CASSFVPVRGRDTEAFF
TGTGCCAGTAGTTTCGTCCCGGTGAGGGGGCGAGACACTGAAGCTTTCTTT
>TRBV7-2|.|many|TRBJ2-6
CASSLGVGANVLTF
TGTGCCAGCAGCTTAGGTGTCGGGGCCAACGTCCTGACTTTC
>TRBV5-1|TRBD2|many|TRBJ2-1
CASSLLAGDLDNEQFF
TGCGCCAGCAGCTTACTAGCGGGGGATCTGGACAATGAGCAGTTCTTC
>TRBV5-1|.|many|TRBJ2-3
CASSLRGTSTDTQYF
TGCGCCAGCAGCTTGCGGGGCACTAGCACAGATACGCAGTATTTT
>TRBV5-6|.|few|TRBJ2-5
CASSGTTSSQETQYF
TGTGCCAGCAGCGGGACGACTAGTAGCCAAGAGACCCAGTACTTC
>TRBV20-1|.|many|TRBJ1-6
CSASSGAQVSPLHF
TGCAGTGCTAGTTCGGGGGCGCAGGTTTCACCCCTCCACTTT
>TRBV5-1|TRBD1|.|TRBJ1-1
CASSFPGQSTEAFF
TGCGCCAGCAGCTTCCCGGGACAGAGCACTGAAGCTTTCTTT
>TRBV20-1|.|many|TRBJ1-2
CSARPSSGAFFYGYTF
TGCAGTGCGAGACCTTCAAGCGGAGCCTTCTTCTATGGCTACACCTTC
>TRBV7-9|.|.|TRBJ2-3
CASSLGRGPDTQYF
TGTGCCAGCAGCTTAGGGCGGGGGCCTGATACGCAGTATTTT
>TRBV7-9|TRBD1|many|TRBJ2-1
CASNRGDNEQFF
TGTGCCAGCAACAGGGGGGATAATGAGCAGTTCTTC
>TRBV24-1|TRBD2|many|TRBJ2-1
CATSDSRGGSYNEQFF
TGTGCCACCAGTGATTCGCGCGGGGGGTCATACAATGAGCAGTTCTTC
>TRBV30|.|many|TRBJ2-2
CAWMDGRLTGELFF
TGTGCCTGGATGGATGGCAGACTCACCGGGGAGCTGTTTTTT
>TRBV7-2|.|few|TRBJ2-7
CASSFAFSYEQYF
TGTGCCAGCAGCTTCGCCTTCTCCTACGAGCAGTACTTC
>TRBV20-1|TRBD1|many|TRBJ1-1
CSATGQGGTEAFF
TGCAGTGCTACGGGACAGGGGGGCACTGAAGCTTTCTTT
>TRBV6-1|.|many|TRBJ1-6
CASTTENTYNSPLHF
TGTGCCAGCACGACAGAAAATACCTATAATTCACCCCTCCACTTT
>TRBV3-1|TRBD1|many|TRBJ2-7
CASRQTGAHEQYF
TGTGCCAGCAGACAAACAGGGGCCCACGAGCAGTACTTC